This TCR beta chain stems from a study of cytotoxic CD8 clonotypes in ibrutinib-treated CLL. Turning to the study itself: Among the patients, 10 to 11 presented as relapsed/refractory and roughly 15 as treatment-naive; about 17 showed unmutated IGHV. The study recorded mean values of approximately 260,000 productive templates and 94,082 productive rearrangements per sample.

Study conclusions and caveats: Sustained-remission and progressing patients had unequal sampling times.

Library input was 1.5 to 2 micrograms of DNA from cryopreserved PBMCs. Clones were read by immunoSEQ multiplex PCR, and TCRdb kept only the in-frame ones, dropping some. The repertoire consists of approximately 200,000 clones, with approximately 72% occurring once and the leading ten covering roughly 13%. Germline values: CDR1 SGHVS, CDR2 FNYEAQ. The CDR3 consists of 15 residues. V was shortened by 5 bases and J by 2 bases, with 14 bases between the two germline ends. Turning to this clone: Its antigen is currently unknown.

The chain has TRBV7-6 and TRBJ2-3, with D possibly being TRBD2 (6 bases). Sequencing was performed on PBMCs, taken after 24 months of ibrutinib treatment. This receptor was identified in a human donor with chronic lymphocytic leukemia. The CDR3 reads CASSAGTGHTDTQYF. The CDR3 DNA reads as TGTGCCAGCAGCGCGGGGACGGGCCACACAGATACGCAGTATTTT.